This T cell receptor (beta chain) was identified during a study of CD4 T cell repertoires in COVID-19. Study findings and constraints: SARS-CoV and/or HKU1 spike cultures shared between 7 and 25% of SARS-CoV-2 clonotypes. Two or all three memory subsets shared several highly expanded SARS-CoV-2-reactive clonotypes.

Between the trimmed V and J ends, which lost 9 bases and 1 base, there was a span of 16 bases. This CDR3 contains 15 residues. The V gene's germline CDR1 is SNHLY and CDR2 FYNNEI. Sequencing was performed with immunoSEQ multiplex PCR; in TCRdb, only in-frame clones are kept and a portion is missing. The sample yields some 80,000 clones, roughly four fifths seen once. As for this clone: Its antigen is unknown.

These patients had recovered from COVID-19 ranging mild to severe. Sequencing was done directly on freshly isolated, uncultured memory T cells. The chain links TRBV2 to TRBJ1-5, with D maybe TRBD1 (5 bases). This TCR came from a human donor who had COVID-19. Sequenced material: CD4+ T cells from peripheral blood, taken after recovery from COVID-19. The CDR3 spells CASPWGEKSNQPQHF. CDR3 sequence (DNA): TGTGCCAGTCCATGGGGGGAAAAGAGCAATCAGCCCCAGCATTTT.